This T cell receptor (beta chain) was sequenced during a study of blood T cell repertoires in COVID-19. Looking at the study overall: Samples came from the United States, Italy and Spain, spanning acute and convalescent COVID-19. The cDNA or gDNA used as material had been derived from T cells, B-cell-depleted T cells, or PBMCs.

Trimming cost V 0 bases and J 4 bases, with 12 bases left between them. Germline V gene data show CDR1 as SGHTA and CDR2 as FQGTGA. The CDR3 is 15 residues long. In the original workflow: For nucleated cells, counts were estimated from reference gene primer amplification. Clones were read by immunoSEQ multiplex PCR, and TCRdb kept only the in-frame ones, dropping some. The V and J calls and clone size come from that table; D and trimming were worked out from the DNA. The sample records fewer than 35,000 clones, almost 90% being singletons. This sequence was found in a man aged 55 to 70 with active COVID-19. Material for sequencing was peripheral blood. This chain links TRBV7-3 with TRBJ2-5, with D possibly matching TRBD2 (5 bases). As DNA, the CDR3 is TGTGCCAGCAGCTTAACGGAGGCTAGAGGAGAGACCCAGTACTTC. This gives the protein CASSLTEARGETQYF.